This T cell receptor (beta chain) was identified in a study of blood T cell repertoires in COVID-19. The overall study: Sample material is recorded as cDNA or gDNA derived from T cells, B-cell-depleted T cells, or PBMCs.

Data came from immunoSEQ multiplex PCR; TCRdb stores just in-frame clones and leaves some out. This table has roughly 170,000 clones, about 74% appearing once. The trim removed 3 bases at V and 1 base at J, leaving 5 bases unmatched. This CDR3 comprises 17 residues. Germline CDR1 is LGHNA and CDR2 is YNFKEQ. The J gene is TRBJ2-1, the V gene TRBV4-2; 11 bases line up with TRBD2. Sequenced input: peripheral blood. This clonotype originated in a woman over 75 with acute or convalescent COVID-19. CDR3: CASSHRLAGSSYNEQFF. CDR3 nucleotides: TGTGCCAGCAGCCACCGACTAGCGGGAAGTTCCTACAATGAGCAGTTCTTC.